This T cell receptor (beta chain) was identified during a study of blood T cell repertoires in COVID-19. The wider study: Sample material is recorded as cDNA or gDNA derived from T cells, B-cell-depleted T cells, or PBMCs.

TCRdb's copy holds only in-frame clones and misses some; the assay was immunoSEQ multiplex PCR. The sample includes about 130,000 clones, roughly 80% of them seen just once. Germline V CDR1 and CDR2: SEHNR, FQNEAQ (reference sequence). V was shortened by 4 bases and J by 10 bases, with 8 bases between the two germline ends. The CDR3 has 12 residues. Source material: PBMCs or T cells enriched from blood (not recorded which). The chain has TRBV7-9 and TRBJ1-6; D unresolved. This sequence originates from a man aged 50-59 years who had recovered from COVID-19. The CDR3: CASSSGFSPLHF. CDR3 DNA: TGTGCCAGCAGCTCGGGATTCTCACCCCTCCACTTT.